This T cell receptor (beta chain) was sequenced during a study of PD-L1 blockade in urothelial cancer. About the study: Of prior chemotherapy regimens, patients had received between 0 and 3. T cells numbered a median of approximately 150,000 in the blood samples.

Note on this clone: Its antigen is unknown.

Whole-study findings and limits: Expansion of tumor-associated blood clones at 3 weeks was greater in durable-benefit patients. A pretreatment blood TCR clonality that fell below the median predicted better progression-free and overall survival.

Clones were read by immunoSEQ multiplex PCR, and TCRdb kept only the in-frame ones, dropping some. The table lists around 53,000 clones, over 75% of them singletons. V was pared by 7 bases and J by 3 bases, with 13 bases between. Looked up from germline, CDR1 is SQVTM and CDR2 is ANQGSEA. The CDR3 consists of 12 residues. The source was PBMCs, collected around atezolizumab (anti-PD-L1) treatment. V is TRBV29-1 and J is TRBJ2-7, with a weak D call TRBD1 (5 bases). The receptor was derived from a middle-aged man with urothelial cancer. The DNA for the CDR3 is TGCAGCGCCACAGACAGAGACTACGAGCAGTACTTC. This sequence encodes CSATDRDYEQYF.